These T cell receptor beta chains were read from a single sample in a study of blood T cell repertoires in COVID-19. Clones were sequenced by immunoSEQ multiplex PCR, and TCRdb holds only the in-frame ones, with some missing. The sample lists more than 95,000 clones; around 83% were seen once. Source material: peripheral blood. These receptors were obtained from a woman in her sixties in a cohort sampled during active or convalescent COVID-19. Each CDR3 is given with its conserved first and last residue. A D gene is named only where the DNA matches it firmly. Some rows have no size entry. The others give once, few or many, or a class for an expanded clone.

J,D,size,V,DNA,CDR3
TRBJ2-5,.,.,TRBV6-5,TGTGCCAGCAGTACTGGTCCAGGTACGAAGACCCAGTACTTC,CASSTGPGTKTQYF
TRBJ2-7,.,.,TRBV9,TGTGCCAGCAGCGTAGGACCGGAGGGCCGTGGGGAGCAGTACTTC,CASSVGPEGRGEQYF
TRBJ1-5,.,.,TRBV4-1,TGCGCCAGCAGCCAAGATGACAGTCAGCCCCAGCATTTT,CASSQDDSQPQHF
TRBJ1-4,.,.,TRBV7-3,TGTGCCAGCAGCTTAACGGGTCCAGCCGGGGGGGAAAAACTGTTTTTT,CASSLTGPAGGEKLFF
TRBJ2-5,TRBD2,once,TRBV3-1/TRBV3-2,TGTGCCAGCAGCCCTCCGACTAGCGGGAGTGGAGCTTGGTACTTC,CASSPPTSGSGAWYF
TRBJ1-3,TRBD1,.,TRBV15,TGTGCCACCAGCGTCGACAGGGCTAGGGGAAACACCATATATTTT,CATSVDRARGNTIYF
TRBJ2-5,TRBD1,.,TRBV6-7,TGTGCCAGCAGTTCTGGGACAGGGTTGCACCAAGAGACCCAGTACTTC,CASSSGTGLHQETQYF
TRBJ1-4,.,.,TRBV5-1,TGCGCCAGCAGCCATATCGGGGGAGGTAATGAAAAACTGTTTTTT,CASSHIGGGNEKLFF
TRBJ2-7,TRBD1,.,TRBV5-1,TGCGCCAGCAGCTTGGGACAGGGGGCGATCGAGCAGTACTTC,CASSLGQGAIEQYF
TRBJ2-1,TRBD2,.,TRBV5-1,TGCGCCAGCAGTATCGGGGGGTACAATGAGCAGTTCTTC,CASSIGGYNEQFF
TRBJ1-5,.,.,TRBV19,TGTGCCGCCGCGGGGGGGGCTGGTCAGCCCCAGCATTTT,CAAAGGAGQPQHF
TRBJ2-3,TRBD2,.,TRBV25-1,TGTGCCAGCAGTCGCGGGAGGGGATTAACAGATACGCAGTATTTT,CASSRGRGLTDTQYF
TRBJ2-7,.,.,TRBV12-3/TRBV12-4,TGTGCCAGCAGTTACGGGTTTGGAGAGCAGTACTTC,CASSYGFGEQYF
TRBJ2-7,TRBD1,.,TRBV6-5,TGTGCCAGCGCTAGGGACAGGAACTCCTACGAGCAGTACTTC,CASARDRNSYEQYF
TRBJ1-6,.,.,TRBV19,TGTGCCAGTAGAAACACAGGGAGTGGTTCACCCCTCCACTTT,CASRNTGSGSPLHF
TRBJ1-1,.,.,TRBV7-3,TGTGCCAGCAGCTTGCCCACGGGGAGGGGGGACACTGAAGCTTTCTTT,CASSLPTGRGDTEAFF
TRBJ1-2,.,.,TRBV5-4,TGTGCCTCAGGGCAGGGGAAAGGGTTAGGTGGCTACACCTTC,CASGQGKGLGGYTF
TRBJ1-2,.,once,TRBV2,TGTGCCAGCATTCCAAACGCAGACTATGGCTACACCTTC,CASIPNADYGYTF
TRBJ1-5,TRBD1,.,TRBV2,TGTGCCAGCAGTATTACAGGGGGCTCCAATCAGCCCCAGCATTTT,CASSITGGSNQPQHF
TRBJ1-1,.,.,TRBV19,TGTGCCAGTAGTATAGGGGTTTTAGGGGCGCTTGGGGCTGAAGCTTTCTTT,CASSIGVLGALGAEAFF
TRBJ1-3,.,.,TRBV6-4,TGTGCCAGCAGTGACAATAATACAGTGGCCTCCTCCCAACTATATTTT,CASSDNNTVASSQLYF
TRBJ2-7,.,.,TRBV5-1,TGCGCCAGCAGCCCCGGGTTAACCTACGAGCAGTACTTC,CASSPGLTYEQYF
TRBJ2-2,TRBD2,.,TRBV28,TGTGCCAGCAGAATAGCGGGAGTAGGTACCGGGGAGCTGTTTTTT,CASRIAGVGTGELFF
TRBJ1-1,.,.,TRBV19,TGTGCCAGTAGTATAGATGGGGGGACTGAAGCTTTCTTT,CASSIDGGTEAFF
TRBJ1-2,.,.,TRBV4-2,TGTGCCAGCAGCCCGTTCTCGAACTATGGCTACACCTTC,CASSPFSNYGYTF
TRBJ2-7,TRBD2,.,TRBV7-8,TGTGCCAGCAGTTCCAGCGGGGGGGCAGGCTACGAGCAGTACTTC,CASSSSGGAGYEQYF
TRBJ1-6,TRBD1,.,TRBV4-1,TGCGCCAGCAGCCATGTCGACAGGGGGCCGCGTTCACCCCTCCACTTT,CASSHVDRGPRSPLHF
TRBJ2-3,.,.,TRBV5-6,TGTGCCACCACAGGAAGCACAGATACGCAGTATTTT,CATTGSTDTQYF
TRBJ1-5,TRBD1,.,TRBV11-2,TGTGCCAGCAGCTTAGGGGACAGGACAACCGAGCCCCAGCATTTT,CASSLGDRTTEPQHF
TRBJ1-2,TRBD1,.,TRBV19,TGTGCCAGTAGCATACTTGAGACAGGGCCCTATGGCTACACCTTC,CASSILETGPYGYTF
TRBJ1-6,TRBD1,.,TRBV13,TGTGCCAGCAGCGCGACAGGGAAGAACAATTCACCCCTCCACTTT,CASSATGKNNSPLHF
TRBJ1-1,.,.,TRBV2,TGTGCCAGCAAGTGGACAGACACTGAAGCTTTCTTT,CASKWTDTEAFF
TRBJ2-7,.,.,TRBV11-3,TGTGCCAGCACTGAGGGGGGCCAGGGGGCCTACGAGCAGTACTTC,CASTEGGQGAYEQYF
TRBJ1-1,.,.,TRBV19,TGTGCCAGTAGTGTTACGGGAGAGAGAAAAGCTTTCTTT,CASSVTGERKAFF
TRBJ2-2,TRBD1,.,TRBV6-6,TGTGCCAGCAGTTACTCGCGGACAGGGGGCACCGGGGAGCTGTTTTTT,CASSYSRTGGTGELFF
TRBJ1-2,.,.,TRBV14,TGTGCCAGCAGCCAAGCGGGGGCGCGGGGGTATGGCTACACCTTC,CASSQAGARGYGYTF
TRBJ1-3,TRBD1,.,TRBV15,TGTGCCACCAGCCGAGGGGGCTCCGCATTCCCCATATATTTT,CATSRGGSAFPIYF
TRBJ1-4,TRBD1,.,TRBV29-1,TGCAGCGTGCACCAGAGAGGGGGCTTGGGGGAAAAACTGTTTTTT,CSVHQRGGLGEKLFF